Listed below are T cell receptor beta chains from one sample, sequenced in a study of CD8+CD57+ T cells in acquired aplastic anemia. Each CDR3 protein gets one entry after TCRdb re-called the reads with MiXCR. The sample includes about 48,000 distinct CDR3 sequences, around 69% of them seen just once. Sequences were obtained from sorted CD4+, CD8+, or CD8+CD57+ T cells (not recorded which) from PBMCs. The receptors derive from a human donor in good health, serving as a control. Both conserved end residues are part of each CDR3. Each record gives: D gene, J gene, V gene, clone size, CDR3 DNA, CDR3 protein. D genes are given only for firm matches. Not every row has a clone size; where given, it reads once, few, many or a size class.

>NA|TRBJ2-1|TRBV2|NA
TGTGCCAGCAGTGATGGGCGGATCCATGAGCAGCTCTTC
CASSDGRIHEQLF
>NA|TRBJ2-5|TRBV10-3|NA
TGTGCCATCAGTGAGTACGGGGGCCAACAAGAGACCCAGTACTTC
CAISEYGGQQETQYF
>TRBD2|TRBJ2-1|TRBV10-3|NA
TGTGCCACCTCGCTAGCGGGAGCCAACAATGAGCAGTTCTTC
CATSLAGANNEQFF
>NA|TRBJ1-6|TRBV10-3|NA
TGTGCCATCAGTGAGAGCACAGTGAATTCACCCCTCCACTTT
CAISESTVNSPLHF
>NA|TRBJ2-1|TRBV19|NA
TGTGCCAGTAGTGAGGGCGATTACAATGAGCAGTTCTTC
CASSEGDYNEQFF
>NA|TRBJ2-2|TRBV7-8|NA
TGTGCCAGCAGCTTAGCGATGGGTCGGGCCGGGGAGCTGTTTTTT
CASSLAMGRAGELFF
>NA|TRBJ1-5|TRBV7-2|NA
TGTGCCAGCAGCTTAACACTTAGCAATCAGCCCCAGCATTTT
CASSLTLSNQPQHF
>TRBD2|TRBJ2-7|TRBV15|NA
TGTGCCACCAGCAGAGGACTAGCCTCCTACGAGCAGTACTTC
CATSRGLASYEQYF
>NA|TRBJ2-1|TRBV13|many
TGTGCCAGCAGCTCCCCGGGGCTAGCCCTTTATGAGCAGTTCTTC
CASSSPGLALYEQFF
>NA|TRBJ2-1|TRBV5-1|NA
TGCGCCAGCAGCTTGACGACTAGCTCCTACAATGAGCAGTTCTTC
CASSLTTSSYNEQFF
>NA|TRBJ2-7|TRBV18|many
TGTGCCAGCTCGCCACAACCGGGACGAGGTCCCGAGCAGTACTTC
CASSPQPGRGPEQYF
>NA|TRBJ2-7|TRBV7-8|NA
TGTGCCAGCAGCTTAGCAGGGGACAAGAACGAGCAGTACTTC
CASSLAGDKNEQYF
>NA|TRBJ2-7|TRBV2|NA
TGTGCCAGCAGTCACCCGACAGGAGATGTGGGCGAGCAGTACTTC
CASSHPTGDVGEQYF
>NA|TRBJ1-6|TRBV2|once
TGTGCCAGCAGCACAGGGAGGGATAATTCACCCCTCCACTTT
CASSTGRDNSPLHF
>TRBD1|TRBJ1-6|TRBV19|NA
TGTGCCAGTAGTCCTGGCCCGGGACAGGGCACTTCACCCCTCCACTTT
CASSPGPGQGTSPLHF
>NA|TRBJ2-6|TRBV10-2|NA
TGCGCCAGCAGTGAGTCGTGGGGGCTCGGGGCCAACGTCCTGACTTTC
CASSESWGLGANVLTF
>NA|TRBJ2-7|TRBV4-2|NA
TGTGCCAGCAGCCAAGCCGTAGGTACCGGCTACGAGCAGTACTTC
CASSQAVGTGYEQYF
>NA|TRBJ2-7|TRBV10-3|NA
TGTGCCATCAGTGAGTCGGACTTAGGAGGGCACGAGCAGTACTTC
CAISESDLGGHEQYF
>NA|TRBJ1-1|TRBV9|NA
TGTGCCACCTCCGGGGGCGGTGAAGCTTTCTTT
CATSGGGEAFF
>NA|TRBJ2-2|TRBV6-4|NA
TGTGCCAGCAGTGCGGCAGGGCTGAACACCGGGGAGCTGTTTTTT
CASSAAGLNTGELFF
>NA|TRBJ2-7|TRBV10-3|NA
TGTGCCATCAGTGCCAACGGGGGTAAGAGCTCCTACGAGCAGTACTTC
CAISANGGKSSYEQYF
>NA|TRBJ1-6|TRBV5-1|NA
TGCGCCAGCAGCTTTGAGTTGGGGGGCGAGAATTCACCCCTCCACTTT
CASSFELGGENSPLHF
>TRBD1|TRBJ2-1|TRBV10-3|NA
TGTGCCACCTCAGGGGGCAATGAGCAGTTCTTC
CATSGGNEQFF
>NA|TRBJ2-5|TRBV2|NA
TGTGCCAGCACTCCTGGTGGGCAAGAGACCCAGTACTTC
CASTPGGQETQYF
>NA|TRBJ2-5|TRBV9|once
TGTGCCAGCAGCGAGGGCAGGCAAGAGACCCAGTACTTC
CASSEGRQETQYF
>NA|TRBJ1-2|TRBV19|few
TGTGCCAGTAGTATAATTGGACGGCGTCCGGGCTACACCTTC
CASSIIGRRPGYTF
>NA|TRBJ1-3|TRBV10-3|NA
TGTGCCATCAGTGAATCCAGAAACACCATATATTTT
CAISESRNTIYF
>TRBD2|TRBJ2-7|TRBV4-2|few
TGTGCCAGCAGCCCGACTGCTAGCGGAGCCTACGAGCAGTACTTC
CASSPTASGAYEQYF
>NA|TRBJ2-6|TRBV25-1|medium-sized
TGTGCCAGCAGTGGCGGGACTGGGGCCAACGTCCTGACTTTC
CASSGGTGANVLTF
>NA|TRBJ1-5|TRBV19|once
TGTGCCACCTATGACAGAGGTGCGCCTAATCAGCCCCAGCATTTT
CATYDRGAPNQPQHF
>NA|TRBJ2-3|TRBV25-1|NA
TGTGCCAGCAGTGAATTCGGAAGCACAGATACGCAGTATTTT
CASSEFGSTDTQYF
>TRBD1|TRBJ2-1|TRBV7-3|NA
TGTGCCAGCAGCTTATTAGCAGGGGGAGTATACAATGAGCAGTTCTTC
CASSLLAGGVYNEQFF
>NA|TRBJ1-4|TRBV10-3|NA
TGTGCCATCAGTGAGTCGACGCGGGACTACGGGGAAAAACTGTTTTTT
CAISESTRDYGEKLFF
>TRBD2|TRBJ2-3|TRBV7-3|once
TGTGCCAGCAGCTCATCCCCTAGCGGGGGGCGCACAGATACGCAGTATTTT
CASSSSPSGGRTDTQYF
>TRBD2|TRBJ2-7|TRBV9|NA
TGTGCCAGCAGCGTAGCGGGACTAGCACAGGAGCAGTACTTC
CASSVAGLAQEQYF
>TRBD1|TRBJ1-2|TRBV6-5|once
TGTGCCAGCAGTTCGGGACAGCTCCGTGGCTACACCTTC
CASSSGQLRGYTF
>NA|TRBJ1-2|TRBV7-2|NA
TGTGCCAGCACCCCACAGATTAACTATGGCTACACCTTC
CASTPQINYGYTF
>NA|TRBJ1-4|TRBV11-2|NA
TGCGCCAGCAGCTTAGAGGTGGGCCTGGTGGGTGAAAAACTGTTTTTT
CASSLEVGLVGEKLFF
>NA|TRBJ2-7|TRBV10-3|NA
TGTGCCATCAGTGAGACAGGCGCCTACGAGCAGTACTTC
CAISETGAYEQYF
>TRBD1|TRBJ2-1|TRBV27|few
TGTGCCAGCAGCGTACAGGACAGGGACAATGAGCAGTTCTTC
CASSVQDRDNEQFF
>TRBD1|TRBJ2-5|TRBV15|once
TGTGCCACCAGCATAAGGACAGGCATGGCAGAGACCCAGTACTTC
CATSIRTGMAETQYF
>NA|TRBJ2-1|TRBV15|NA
TGTGCCACCAGCCCCCGGGTGGGCAGGTACTCCCACAATGAGCAGTTCTTC
CATSPRVGRYSHNEQFF
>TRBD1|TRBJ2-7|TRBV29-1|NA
TGCAGCGTTGAAGCGAATGACAGGGTGGACGAGCAGTACTTC
CSVEANDRVDEQYF
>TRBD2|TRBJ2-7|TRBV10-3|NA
TGTGCCATCAGCGGAGCGGGGCTTGGGTTGATCCACGAGCAGTACTTC
CAISGAGLGLIHEQYF
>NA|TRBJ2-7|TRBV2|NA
TGTGCCAGCAGTGAGGGTCAGGGCACCTACGAGCAGTACTTC
CASSEGQGTYEQYF
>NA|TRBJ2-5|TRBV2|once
TGTGCCAGCAGTGGTGCAGGAGTCCAAGAGACCCAGTACTTC
CASSGAGVQETQYF
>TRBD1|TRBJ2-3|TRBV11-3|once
TGTGCCAGCAGCCTGGACAGGGCAGCAGATACGCAGTATTTT
CASSLDRAADTQYF
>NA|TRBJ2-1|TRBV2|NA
TGTGCCAGCAGTGAAAGTGTCCTAGCAGGGTACAATGAGCAGTTCTTC
CASSESVLAGYNEQFF
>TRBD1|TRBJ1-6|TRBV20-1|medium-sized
TGCAGTGCTAGTGCCGGGACAGAAAATTCACCCCTCCACTTT
CSASAGTENSPLHF
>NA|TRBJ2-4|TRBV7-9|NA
TGTGCCATCGTGGGAGCCAAAAACATTCAGTACTTC
CAIVGAKNIQYF
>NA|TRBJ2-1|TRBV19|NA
TGTGCCAGTAGTATGGGGGGCGCGGGGTACAATGAGCAGTTCTTC
CASSMGGAGYNEQFF
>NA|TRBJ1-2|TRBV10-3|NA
TGTGCCATCAGTGAGTCGACGGGTGGGGCTTCCTATGGCTACACCTTC
CAISESTGGASYGYTF
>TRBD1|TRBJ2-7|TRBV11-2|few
TGTGCCAGCAGATCCGGGACAGGGGGCTACGAGCAGTACTTC
CASRSGTGGYEQYF
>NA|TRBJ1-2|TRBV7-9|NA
TGTGCCAGCAGCACCTTGGATGGCTATGGCTACACCTTC
CASSTLDGYGYTF
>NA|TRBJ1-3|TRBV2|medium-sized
TGTGCCAGCAGTTGGGACGGCCCGGCTGGAAACACCATATATTTT
CASSWDGPAGNTIYF
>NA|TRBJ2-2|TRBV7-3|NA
TGTCCCAGCGAAGCCAGGCTAAACGCCGGGGAGCTGTTTTTT
CPSEARLNAGELFF
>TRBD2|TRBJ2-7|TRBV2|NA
TGTGCCAGCAGCAGCGGGAGACCTTCCTACGAGCAGTACTTC
CASSSGRPSYEQYF
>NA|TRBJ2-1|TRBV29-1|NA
TGCAGCGTGGAAGGTGTAAATGAGCAGTTCTTC
CSVEGVNEQFF